The 19 T cell receptor beta chains in this list originate from one sample, sequenced in a study of T cell responses to AZD1222 COVID-19 vaccine. Generated by immunoSEQ multiplex PCR, the TCRdb table keeps only in-frame clones and is missing some. The sample lists some 170,000 clones; roughly 93% were seen once. The input for sequencing was peripheral blood, taken 28 days after the second dose of the MenACWY control vaccine. The receptors were gathered from an adult who received the MenACWY meningococcal vaccine as a control.

The sample holds a few counts of this clone. The rearrangement uses TRBV7-9 and TRBJ1-2, with a possible D match to TRBD1 (5 bases). The CDR3 totals 18 residues. The germline V gene encodes CDR1 SEHNR and CDR2 FQNEAQ (reference sequence). V shed 2 bases and J shed 2 bases, with 21 bases lying between them. CDR3 DNA sequence: TGTGCCAGCAGCTTACTAGGATGGGGGAGGGCGCGGAACTATGGCTACACCTTC. This encodes CASSLLGWGRARNYGYTF. Drawing the rest from reference TRBV7-9 and TRBJ1-2, the complete variable domain is DTGVSQNPRHKITKRGQNVTFRCDPISEHNRLYWYRQTLGQGPEFLTYFQNEAQLEKSRLLSDRFSAERPKGSFSTLEIQRTEQGDSAMYLCASSLLGWGRARNYGYTFGSGTRLTVV.

The chain recombines TRBV3-1 (or the pseudogene TRBV3-2) with TRBJ2-5; 9 bases are a match to TRBD2. After removal of 4 bases from V and 11 bases from J, the junction contained 2 bases not matched to a gene. CDR1 is LGHDT and CDR2 is YNNKEL in the germline V gene (reference sequence). The CDR3 is 11 residues long. For the CDR3, the DNA is TGTGCCAGCAGCCTAGGACTAGCGCAGTACTTC. This translates into CASSLGLAQYF.

The rearrangement uses TRBV2 and TRBJ1-2, with no clear D. The CDR3 loop spans 13 amino acids. Germline CDR1 reads SNHLY; CDR2 reads FYNNEI. Trimming took off 2 bases at V and 7 bases at J, with 11 bases between the two ends. The DNA of the CDR3 is TGTGCCAGCAGTGAACAGGCAGTGGGTGGCTACACCTTC. Amino acid sequence: CASSEQAVGGYTF. Complete variable domain (other parts from reference TRBV2 and TRBJ1-2): EPEVTQTPSHQVTQMGQEVILRCVPISNHLYFYWYRQILGQKVEFLVSFYNNEISEKSEIFDDQFSVERPDGSNFTLKIRSTKLEDSAMYFCASSEQAVGGYTFGSGTRLTVV.

The chain carries TRBV4-1 and TRBJ1-6; TRBD1 matches 7 bases. V was pared by 2 bases and J by 3 bases, with 1 base of the junction left unmatched. Looked up from germline, CDR1 is MGHRA and CDR2 is YSYEKL. The CDR3 extends over 15 amino acids. For the CDR3, the DNA is TGCGCCAGCAGCCAAAGGGACAGCTATAATTCACCCCTCCACTTT. Amino acids: CASSQRDSYNSPLHF.

This clone was recorded only once. J is TRBJ1-4 and V is TRBV24-1, with a tentative D call TRBD1 (6 bases). Looked up from germline, CDR1 is KGHDR and CDR2 is SFDVKD. CDR3 size: 16 residues. The germline V and J ends were trimmed by 2 bases and 4 bases, with 13 bases remaining between them. CDR3 sequence reads: CATSDSHRDINEKLFF. CDR3 in DNA: TGTGCCACCAGTGATTCCCACAGGGATATTAATGAAAAACTGTTTTTT.

The chain is built from TRBV4-1 and TRBJ2-7; 8 nucleotides line up with TRBD1. CDR3 size: 15 residues. Germline V CDR1 and CDR2: MGHRA, YSYEKL. The ends lost 1 base at V and 2 bases at J; junction bases unmatched: 4. The CDR3 DNA follows: TGCGCCAGCAGCCAAGTCGGGACAGGACCCTACGAGCAGTACTTC. Translated: CASSQVGTGPYEQYF.

This chain uses TRBV9 with TRBJ1-6, with 7 bases aligning to TRBD1. Trimming took 3 bases from V and 10 from J; bases not matched to a gene: 4. Germline V gives CDR1 SGDLS, CDR2 YYNGEE. The CDR3 length is 13 residues. In DNA, the CDR3 is TGTGCCAGCAGCGGACAGGGTGGCTCACCCCTCCACTTT. Translated, it gives CASSGQGGSPLHF.

This chain connects TRBV19 to TRBJ1-1; the match to TRBD1 covers 8 bases. CDR1 is LNHDA and CDR2 is SQIVND in the germline V gene (reference sequence). The trim removed 3 bases at V and 6 bases at J, leaving 9 bases unmatched. The CDR3 loop spans 15 amino acids. Written as DNA, the CDR3 is TGTGCCAGTAGTATCGGGGACAGGCGGGGCGCTGAAGCTTTCTTT. This codes for CASSIGDRRGAEAFF.

The chain couples TRBV6-5 to TRBJ1-3; D is possibly TRBD1 (6 bases). The V end was cut by 2 bases, the J end by 9 bases, with 17 bases between. Germline values: CDR1 MNHEY, CDR2 SVGAGI. CDR3 length equals 15 residues. Written as DNA, the CDR3 is TGTGCCAGCAGTTACACCCGGGGGGCCGGCTCCACCATATATTTT. It codes for CASSYTRGAGSTIYF.

The chain uses TRBV28 and TRBJ2-7; TRBD2 matches 7 bases. The CDR3 spans 12 residues. Per germline, CDR1 MDHEN and CDR2 SYDVKM. V lost 5 bases to trimming and J lost 9 bases; unmatched junction nucleotides: 7. The CDR3: CASSLGEGRQYF. CDR3 DNA: TGTGCCAGCAGTCTAGGGGAGGGTCGGCAGTACTTC.

The genes are TRBV7-2 and TRBJ2-2, with TRBD2 matching over 16 bases. CDR3 length equals 19 residues. Germline trimming cut 4 bases from V and 8 bases from J; bases unmatched to any gene: 13. The germline gives CDR1 SGHTA, CDR2 FQGNSA. As DNA, the CDR3 is TGTGCCAGCAGCTCCCCGGGACTAGCGGGGGGGTTTAATATTGGGGAGCTGTTTTTT. Encoded protein: CASSSPGLAGGFNIGELFF.

The chain uses TRBV19 and TRBJ1-1, with TRBD1 matching 9 bases. V shed 8 bases and J 4 bases; nucleotides not matched to a gene: 5. Germline assignment: CDR1 LNHDA and CDR2 SQIVND (reference sequence). This CDR3 comprises 13 residues. The CDR3 coding sequence is TGTGCCAGTCGACTGACAGGGGGCACTGAAGCTTTCTTT. Its translation: CASRLTGGTEAFF. Full variable domain (rest looked up from reference TRBV19 and TRBJ1-1): DGGITQSPKYLFRKEGQNVTLSCEQNLNHDAMYWYRQDPGQGLRLIYYSQIVNDFQKGDIAEGYSVSREKKESFPLTVTSAQKNPTAFYLCASRLTGGTEAFFGQGTRLTVV.

This chain joins TRBV7-9 and TRBJ2-3, with 10 positions matching TRBD1. The CDR3 totals 16 residues. J gave up 4 bases and V 1 base, and 5 bases lay outside the gene matches. Germline CDR1 reads SEHNR; CDR2 reads FQNEAQ (reference sequence). The CDR3 nucleotides are TGTGCCAGCAGCTTAGTAGGGACAGGGGCCGCAGATACGCAGTATTTT. Encoded protein: CASSLVGTGAADTQYF.

This chain connects TRBV28 to TRBJ2-7; 10 bases map to TRBD1. Unmatched junction bases numbered 10, after V lost 5 bases and J lost 3 bases. The germline V gene has CDR1 MDHEN and CDR2 SYDVKM. The CDR3 extends over 16 amino acids. CDR3 in amino acids: CASSLTPGTGDYEQYF. CDR3 nucleotide sequence: TGTGCCAGCAGTCTTACCCCCGGGACAGGGGACTACGAGCAGTACTTC. The full variable domain, in which reference TRBV28 and TRBJ2-7 provide the parts outside the CDR3, is DVKVTQSSRYLVKRTGEKVFLECVQDMDHENMFWYRQDPGLGLRLIYFSYDVKMKEKGDIPEGYSVSREKKERFSLILESASTNQTSMYLCASSLTPGTGDYEQYFGPGTRLTVT.

The CDR3 nucleotides read TGTGCCAGCAGTTCAACAGGGTTTTCGGGCTACACCTTC. Translated, it gives CASSSTGFSGYTF. The rearrangement joins TRBV27 to TRBJ1-2; tentatively, D is TRBD1 (6 bases). The CDR3 totals 13 residues. Germline CDR1 and CDR2: MNHEY and SMNVEV (reference sequence). V was pared by 4 bases and J by 8 bases, with 14 bases between.

In nucleotides, the CDR3 is TGTGCCAGCAGCACAACAGACGGGAACACTGAAGCTTTCTTT. Translation gives CASSTTDGNTEAFF. The J gene is TRBJ1-1, the V gene TRBV7-9, with D unclear. Trimming shortened V by 5 bases and J by 1 base, and 11 bases separated the two germline ends. Germline loops: CDR1 SEHNR, CDR2 FQNEAQ (reference sequence). This CDR3 contains 14 residues.

CDR3 protein: CASSQSYNEQFF. CDR3 sequence (DNA): TGTGCCAGCAGTCAGAGCTACAATGAGCAGTTCTTC. The V gene is TRBV11-3, the J gene TRBJ2-1; no definite D call. V was trimmed by 6 bases and J by 3 bases, leaving 6 bases between them. The CDR3 totals 12 residues. Germline CDR1 and CDR2: SGHNT and YENEEA.

V gene TRBV30 combines with J gene TRBJ1-4, with D unresolved. Germline CDR1 reads GTSNPN; CDR2 reads SVGIG (reference sequence). This CDR3 region has 12 residues. The ends were cut back, 0 bases at V and 8 bases at J, with 7 bases in the middle. CDR3 residues: CAWSVSDEKLFF. The CDR3 DNA follows: TGTGCCTGGAGTGTGTCAGACGAAAAACTGTTTTTT.

V and J are TRBV7-9 and TRBJ1-2; 10 nucleotides line up with TRBD1. After removal of 4 bases from V and 5 bases from J, the junction contained 4 bases not matched to a gene. Germline lookup yields CDR1 SEHNR and CDR2 FQNEAQ (reference sequence). The CDR3 covers 14 residues. CDR3 region: CASSSGQGGYGYTF. In DNA, the CDR3 is TGTGCCAGCAGCTCTGGACAGGGGGGTTATGGCTACACCTTC.